These 31 T cell receptor beta chains share one sample of origin, sequenced in a study of T-cell reconstitution after alpha-beta-depleted transplantation in children. Unique molecular identifiers featured in how the TCRbeta library was prepared. TCRdb called the PCR reads again in MiXCR, with one record for every CDR3 protein. The repertoire has about 540,000 distinct CDR3 sequences, about 17% of them found once; the top ten carry 2.5% to 4%. Sequenced here: PBMCs from the stem cell graft donor, sampled from the stem cell graft. These receptor sequences come from a human donor who donated a stem cell graft to a child with acute lymphoblastic leukemia.

V gene TRBV5-1 combines with J gene TRBJ1-2; 9 positions match TRBD1. Germline loops: CDR1 SGHRS, CDR2 YFSETQ. CDR3 length equals 16 residues. The J segment lost 8 bases and the V segment lost 4 bases, leaving 15 bases of the junction unmatched. CDR3 DNA sequence: TGCGCCAGCAGCCGAGAGGGACAGGGAGCTTCAGGGGGCTACACCTTC. Residues: CASSREGQGASGGYTF.

The J gene is TRBJ2-7, the V gene TRBV12-3 or TRBV12-4, with 7 bases aligning to TRBD1. The ends lost 2 bases at V and 0 bases at J; junction bases unmatched: 7. The CDR3 totals 16 residues. The CDR3 loop is CASSLKRDSRSYEQYF. CDR3 in DNA: TGTGCCAGCAGTTTAAAAAGGGACAGCCGCTCCTACGAGCAGTACTTC.

The chain uses TRBV15 and TRBJ2-7, with a weak D call TRBD2 (5 bases). The V end lost 4 bases, the J end lost 0 bases, and 16 bases lay between the germline ends. The CDR3 runs 16 residues. Germline V lookup: CDR1 LNHNV, CDR2 YYDKDF (reference sequence). The CDR3 region is CATSIGLQKSSYEQYF. In DNA form, the CDR3 reads TGTGCCACCAGCATAGGACTGCAAAAAAGCTCCTACGAGCAGTACTTC.

This clonotype was seen more than once but under ten times. This rearrangement joins TRBV15 to TRBJ2-3, with TRBD1 identical over 8 bases. The germline gives CDR1 LNHNV, CDR2 YYDKDF (reference sequence). V lost 1 base to trimming and J lost 0 bases; unmatched junction nucleotides: 3. This CDR3 is 16 amino acids long. This chain's CDR3 is CATSRGTGGSTDTQYF. CDR3 DNA: TGTGCCACCAGCAGAGGAACAGGGGGAAGCACAGATACGCAGTATTTT.

In its sample, this clonotype was seen many times. CDR3 amino acids: CASRGGTGLGIQYF. CDR3 sequence (DNA): TGTGCCAGCAGAGGGGGGACGGGTTTGGGCATTCAGTACTTC. This chain uses TRBV12-3 or TRBV12-4 with TRBJ2-4; D may be TRBD1 or TRBD2 (6 bases each). The germline V and J ends were trimmed by 6 bases and 9 bases, with 18 bases remaining between them. The CDR3 has 14 amino acids.

The chain is built from TRBV20-1 and TRBJ1-1; 10 nucleotides match TRBD1. This CDR3 comprises 13 residues. Germline lookup yields CDR1 DFQATT and CDR2 SNEGSKA (reference sequence). After removal of 5 bases from V and 7 bases from J, the junction contained 7 bases not matched to a gene. The CDR3 coding sequence is TGCAGTGCTTCTGGACAGGGGGGTTTTGAAGCTTTCTTT. This translates into CSASGQGGFEAFF.

The chain couples TRBV11-2 to TRBJ2-7; D might be TRBD1 (6 bases). Trimming pared 4 bases from V and 7 bases from J, leaving 17 bases between. The CDR3 runs 14 residues. The germline V gene encodes CDR1 SGHAT and CDR2 FQNNGV. The CDR3 nucleotides read TGTGCCAGCAGCTCCGTTGGGGGCAGCTTGGAGCAGTACTTC. Protein sequence: CASSSVGGSLEQYF.

This clonotype showed up just a few times. The rearrangement joins TRBV5-1 to TRBJ2-7, with D possibly being TRBD2 (5 bases). Germline CDR1 is SGHRS and CDR2 is YFSETQ. The CDR3 consists of 14 residues. Trimming left V 1 base short and J 5 bases short, with 13 bases between. The CDR3 DNA reads as TGCGCCAGCAGCTTGAGATCTAGGACTCACGAGCAGTACTTC. Protein: CASSLRSRTHEQYF. The full variable domain, in which reference TRBV5-1 and TRBJ2-7 provide the parts outside the CDR3, is KAGVTQTPRYLIKTRGQQVTLSCSPISGHRSVSWYQQTPGQGLQFLFEYFSETQRNKGNFPGRFSGRQFSNSRSEMNVSTLELGDSALYLCASSLRSRTHEQYFGPGTRLTVT.

The chain is built from TRBV7-8 and TRBJ2-1; no clear D gene. The CDR3 contains 14 residues. From germline, CDR1 is SGHVS and CDR2 FQNEAQ. Trimming removed 1 base from V and 5 bases from J, with 9 bases in between. The CDR3 sequence is CASSLDSGDNEQFF. CDR3 bases: TGTGCCAGCAGCTTAGATTCAGGTGACAATGAGCAGTTCTTC.

This clonotype turned up a few times. The chain carries TRBV14 and TRBJ2-7; 9 nucleotides agree with TRBD1. The CDR3 is 16 residues long. V shed 5 bases and J 3 bases; nucleotides not matched to a gene: 11. From germline, CDR1 is SGHDN and CDR2 FVKESK. This chain's CDR3 is CASSVPPGQGLYEQYF. The DNA for the CDR3 is TGTGCCAGCAGCGTTCCTCCGGGACAGGGCCTCTACGAGCAGTACTTC.

This clonotype was picked up a small number of times. This chain joins TRBV5-1 and TRBJ2-5; 11 nucleotides line up with TRBD2. With V trimmed by 3 bases and J by 1 base, 5 bases remained unmatched. This CDR3 comprises 16 residues. Looked up from germline, CDR1 is SGHRS and CDR2 is YFSETQ. The CDR3 is CASSSTSGGIQETQYF. Written as DNA, the CDR3 is TGCGCCAGCAGCTCAACTAGCGGGGGAATCCAAGAGACCCAGTACTTC.

This chain links TRBV5-1 with TRBJ2-5, with TRBD2 as a possible D gene (6 bases). The CDR3 is 17 amino acids. Deletions cut 4 bases from V and 3 bases from J, with 22 bases between. Germline V CDR1 and CDR2: SGHRS, YFSETQ. The CDR3 DNA follows: TGCGCCAGCAGCCCGGTCGGGGTTAGCGGATCGGAAGAGACCCAGTACTTC. Translating it yields CASSPVGVSGSEETQYF.

This rearrangement joins TRBV14 to TRBJ2-1, with D hard to call. CDR1 is SGHDN, CDR2 FVKESK, per germline. V lost 0 bases and J lost 10, with 10 bases in between. CDR3 length: 13 amino acids. CDR3 DNA: TGTGCCAGCAGCCAAGATACCGCGACGGAGCAGTTCTTC. It codes for CASSQDTATEQFF.

This chain uses TRBV7-2 with TRBJ2-3; weak D call: TRBD2 (6 bases). Germline V lookup: CDR1 SGHTA, CDR2 FQGNSA. The CDR3 spans 16 residues. The germline V and J ends were trimmed by 2 bases and 1 base, with 13 bases remaining between them. The DNA for the CDR3 is TGTGCCAGCAGCTTAAAGGCGGCGGGGCGCACAGATACGCAGTATTTT. Protein product: CASSLKAAGRTDTQYF.

In its sample, this clonotype was seen a few times. This chain connects TRBV10-2 to TRBJ1-2; possibly TRBD1 for D (6 bases). The CDR3 extends over 16 amino acids. CDR1 and CDR2 (germline): WSHSY, SAAADI. V lost 3 bases and J 5 bases, leaving 19 bases between the germline ends. This CDR3 is CASSDRSRQVLYGYTF. The CDR3, as DNA: TGCGCCAGCAGTGACCGTTCGAGACAGGTCCTTTATGGCTACACCTTC.

This clonotype has more than one count but fewer than ten. The chain is built from TRBV7-3 and TRBJ2-1; D remains unclear. Germline-derived CDR1 and CDR2 are SGHTA and FQGTGA. The CDR3 consists of 15 residues. V dropped 1 base and J dropped 5 bases, with 12 bases sitting between them. CDR3 DNA sequence: TGTGCCAGCAGCTTAATCCCTGTAGGAGACAATGAGCAGTTCTTC. It encodes CASSLIPVGDNEQFF.

This clonotype was seen more than once but under ten times. V and J are TRBV7-6 and TRBJ2-7, with a weak D call TRBD2 (6 bases). The CDR3 spans 16 residues. The germline gives CDR1 SGHVS, CDR2 FNYEAQ. Trimming stripped 5 bases from V and 2 bases from J, with 19 bases between. The CDR3 DNA is TGTGCCAGCAGCCCCCGAGGGGCGGGGCTAGCCTACGAGCAGTACTTC. As protein: CASSPRGAGLAYEQYF.

Only a few counts were recorded for this clonotype. The V and J genes are TRBV2 and TRBJ2-3, with TRBD2 matching 12 bases. The germline V gene has CDR1 SNHLY and CDR2 FYNNEI. The ends lost 9 bases at V and 5 bases at J; junction bases unmatched: 6. The CDR3 runs 14 residues. The CDR3 nucleotides read TGTGCCAGGACTAGCGGGAGAGGAAAAGATACGCAGTATTTT. This gives the protein CARTSGRGKDTQYF.

This clonotype has a count of ten or more. The chain employs TRBV5-1 and TRBJ2-3; the match to TRBD2 covers 8 bases. Germline CDR1 is SGHRS and CDR2 is YFSETQ. The CDR3 extends over 14 amino acids. With V trimmed by 3 bases and J by 4 bases, 4 bases remained unmatched. The CDR3 DNA is TGCGCCAGCAGCTCAATAGCGGGACCAGATACGCAGTATTTT. It translates to CASSSIAGPDTQYF.

J is TRBJ2-5 and V is TRBV3-1; D gene ambiguous. The CDR3 spans 14 residues. Trimming shortened V by 0 bases and J by 3 bases, and 8 bases separated the two germline ends. CDR1 and CDR2 from the germline V gene are LGHDT and YNNKEL (reference sequence). CDR3 nucleotides: TGTGCCAGCAGCCAAGATGTCAGCGAAGAGACCCAGTACTTC. Translated: CASSQDVSEETQYF.

V and J are TRBV5-1 and TRBJ2-2; D ambiguous. There are 18 residues in the CDR3. Germline assignment: CDR1 SGHRS and CDR2 YFSETQ. Trimming took 0 bases from V and 7 from J, leaving 22 bases between them. CDR3 sequence (DNA): TGCGCCAGCAGCTTGGATAGGGCAGGAGCCCTTTTTGGCGGGGAGCTGTTTTTT. Translation: CASSLDRAGALFGGELFF.

This CDR3 is CASSVATGPNYEQYF. The CDR3 DNA follows: TGTGCCAGCAGCGTAGCGACGGGGCCAAACTACGAGCAGTACTTC. J is TRBJ2-7 and V is TRBV9, with D perhaps given as TRBD1 or TRBD2 (5 bases each). The CDR3 sequence is 15 residues long. CDR1 and CDR2 from the germline V gene are SGDLS and YYNGEE. The V gene lost 0 bases and the J gene lost 3 bases, with 13 bases spanning the gap.

CDR3 sequence (DNA): TGTGCCACCAGCATGTGGCTTGCAAATACAGAGCAGTACTTC. Amino acids: CATSMWLANTEQYF. The rearrangement links TRBV15 to TRBJ2-7; D gene unclear. There are 14 residues in the CDR3. Germline V lookup: CDR1 LNHNV, CDR2 YYDKDF (reference sequence). Trimming shortened V by 4 bases and J by 7 bases, and 17 bases separated the two germline ends.

CDR3 region: CASSDSLAGWDTQYF. CDR3 in DNA: TGTGCCAGCAGTGACTCCCTAGCCGGGTGGGATACGCAGTATTTT. The chain links TRBV6-4 to TRBJ2-3, with D maybe TRBD2 (5 bases). Germline CDR1 and CDR2: MRHNA and SNTAGT. Deletions cut 0 bases from V and 6 bases from J, with 13 bases between. The CDR3 is 15 residues long.

The chain combines TRBV20-1 with TRBJ1-5, with D maybe TRBD1 (6 bases). Germline CDR1 is DFQATT and CDR2 is SNEGSKA (reference sequence). CDR3 size: 15 residues. V was trimmed by 3 bases and J by 6 bases, leaving 18 bases between them. The CDR3 is CSASGGRGQGQPQHF. CDR3 DNA: TGCAGTGCTAGTGGGGGCCGGGGGCAGGGTCAGCCCCAGCATTTT.

In its sample, this clonotype was seen a few times. The chain carries TRBV9 and TRBJ2-3, with D uncertain. The CDR3 spans 14 residues. The V gene lost 3 bases and the J gene lost 6 bases, with 14 bases spanning the gap. The germline V gene has CDR1 SGDLS and CDR2 YYNGEE. CDR3 DNA sequence: TGTGCCAGCAGCGGTCGTCCCAGCGAGGATACGCAGTATTTT. This translates into CASSGRPSEDTQYF.

This clonotype was seen only a few times. The J gene is TRBJ2-1, the V gene TRBV5-5; 9 nucleotides match TRBD2. CDR3 length: 15 amino acids. Trimming took 1 base from V and 9 from J; bases not matched to a gene: 8. The germline V gene has CDR1 SGHKS and CDR2 YYEKEE (reference sequence). The CDR3 protein is CASSLSGRLAGEQFF. The CDR3 DNA sequence: TGTGCCAGCAGCTTGAGCGGGAGGTTGGCTGGTGAGCAGTTCTTC.

The chain employs TRBV2 and TRBJ1-1, with TRBD1 as a possible D gene (5 bases). The CDR3 extends over 15 amino acids. V was shortened by 1 base and J by 5 bases, with 14 bases between the two germline ends. Per the germline V gene, CDR1 is SNHLY and CDR2 is FYNNEI. The CDR3 protein is CASSEEGQGWTEAFF. In DNA form, the CDR3 reads TGTGCCAGCAGTGAAGAAGGGCAGGGCTGGACTGAAGCTTTCTTT. Full variable domain (outside the CDR3, taken from reference TRBV2 and TRBJ1-1): EPEVTQTPSHQVTQMGQEVILRCVPISNHLYFYWYRQILGQKVEFLVSFYNNEISEKSEIFDDQFSVERPDGSNFTLKIRSTKLEDSAMYFCASSEEGQGWTEAFFGQGTRLTVV.

This clonotype was seen a handful of times. This sequence joins TRBV4-1 and TRBJ2-3; the D call may be TRBD1 or TRBD2 (5 bases each). The CDR3 length is 17 residues. CDR1 MGHRA and CDR2 YSYEKL come from the germline V gene. V shed 2 bases and J shed 3 bases, with 18 bases lying between them. The chain's CDR3 is CASSQPGTLGITDTQYF. CDR3 coding DNA: TGCGCCAGCAGCCAACCCGGGACCTTGGGGATAACAGATACGCAGTATTTT.

This clonotype occurred a few times. The V and J genes are TRBV7-6 and TRBJ2-3, with TRBD2 identical over 7 bases. V lost 1 base to trimming and J lost 0 bases; unmatched junction nucleotides: 4. CDR1 is SGHVS, CDR2 FNYEAQ, per germline. This CDR3 contains 16 residues. The CDR3 region is CASSLVLAVSTDTQYF. In nucleotides, the CDR3 is TGTGCCAGCAGCTTAGTTCTAGCGGTGAGCACAGATACGCAGTATTTT.

This clonotype occurred once. A read error may produce the germline difference seen at one junction end. CDR3 amino acids: CSARRHSASGDTF. As DNA, the CDR3 is TGCAGTGCTAGAAGGCACAGTGCCTCTGGCGACACCTTC. V and J are TRBV20-1 and TRBJ1-2; no clear D gene. Germline lookup yields CDR1 DFQATT and CDR2 SNEGSKA (reference sequence). The CDR3 spans 13 residues.